This T cell receptor (beta chain) was sequenced during a study of cytomegalovirus exposure and HLA in healthy donors. Vbeta (60) and Jbeta (13) primers were used in the PCR. This table comes from immunoSEQ multiplex PCR, and its TCRdb copy is limited to in-frame clones, with some not included. This table holds about 90,000 clones, roughly 80% found once. Overall study findings and caveats: Cytomegalovirus association was listed for 150 to 200 TCR beta chains. Evidence from a later analysis indicated that most CMV-associated TCR beta chains looked HLA-restricted. TCR beta V- and J-gene trimming, according to a later analysis, was linked to a missense DCLRE1C variant.

The germline V gene has CDR1 SGHDT and CDR2 YYEEEE. The CDR3 is made up of 18 amino acids. The V and J ends lost 2 bases and 5 bases respectively, with 24 bases between them. A remark on this clone: Its antigen remains unidentified.

This chain joins TRBV5-6 and TRBJ2-3, with TRBD2 as a possible D gene (6 bases). This receptor was identified in a woman aged 40 to 55 in good health and CMV-seropositive. Source material: PBMCs. CDR3 region: CASSFNPLSSVQGDTQYF. The CDR3 DNA reads as TGTGCCAGCAGCTTTAACCCCCTCTCTAGCGTTCAAGGAGATACGCAGTATTTT.